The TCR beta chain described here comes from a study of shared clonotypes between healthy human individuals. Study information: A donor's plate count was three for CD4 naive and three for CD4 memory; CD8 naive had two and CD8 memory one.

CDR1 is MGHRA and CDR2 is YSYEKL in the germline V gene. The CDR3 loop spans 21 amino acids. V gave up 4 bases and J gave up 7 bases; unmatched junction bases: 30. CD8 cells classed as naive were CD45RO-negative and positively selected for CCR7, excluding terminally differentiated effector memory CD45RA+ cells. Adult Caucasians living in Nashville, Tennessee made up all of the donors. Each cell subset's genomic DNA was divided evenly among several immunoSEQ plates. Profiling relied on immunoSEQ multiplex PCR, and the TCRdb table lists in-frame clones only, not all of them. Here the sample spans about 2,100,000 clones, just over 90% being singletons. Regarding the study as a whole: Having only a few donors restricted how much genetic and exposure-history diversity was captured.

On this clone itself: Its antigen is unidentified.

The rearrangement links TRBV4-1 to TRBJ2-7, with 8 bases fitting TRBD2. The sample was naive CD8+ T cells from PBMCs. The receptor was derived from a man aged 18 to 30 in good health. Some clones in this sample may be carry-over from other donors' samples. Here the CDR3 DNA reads TGCGCCAGCAGCCGGTCTGGGGGAACTAGCGGAAGCCCGAAAACAACGGGGGAGCAGTACTTC. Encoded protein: CASSRSGGTSGSPKTTGEQYF.